Following are 29 T cell receptor beta chains from one sample sequenced in a study of shared clonotypes between healthy human individuals. Only in-frame clones appear in the TCRdb table, and some are missing; sequencing was by immunoSEQ multiplex PCR. The table includes about 2.3 million clones, 90% to 95% detected once. Specimen: naive CD4+ T cells from PBMCs. Regarding subset: CD45RA+ positively selected. These receptors originate from a man aged 18-30 years in good health. Some clones in this sample may be carry-over from other donors' samples.

This clone was seen just once. V gene TRBV5-4 combines with J gene TRBJ1-1; D remains unclear. Germline-derived CDR1 and CDR2 are SGHNT and YYREEE (reference sequence). This CDR3 is 15 amino acids long. Trimming left V 1 base short and J 0 bases short, with 10 bases between. The CDR3 is CASSLTAGMNTEAFF. CDR3 coding DNA: TGTGCCAGCAGCTTGACGGCCGGGATGAACACTGAAGCTTTCTTT. Filled out from reference TRBV5-4 and TRBJ1-1, the complete variable domain reads ETGVTQSPTHLIKTRGQQVTLRCSSQSGHNTVSWYQQALGQGPQFIFQYYREEENGRGNFPPRFSGLQFPNYSSELNVNALELDDSALYLCASSLTAGMNTEAFFGQGTRLTVV.

CDR3 bases: TGTGCCAGCAGCTCCAGCCGGGAGGGGGGCACAGATACGCAGTATTTT. Protein sequence: CASSSSREGGTDTQYF. The rearrangement uses TRBV5-4 and TRBJ2-3; 8 nucleotides align to TRBD2. This CDR3 has 16 residues. CDR1 and CDR2 (germline): SGHNT, YYREEE (reference sequence). V trimming: 3 bases; J trimming: 1 base; junction bases outside the gene matches: 7.

The chain uses TRBV11-2 and TRBJ2-1; D gene uncertain. The length of the CDR3 is 12 residues. Germline values: CDR1 SGHAT, CDR2 FQNNGV. V was trimmed by 4 bases and J by 10 bases, leaving 11 bases between them. Here the CDR3 reads CASSSQQSEQFF. In nucleotides, the CDR3 is TGTGCCAGCAGCTCACAACAGTCCGAGCAGTTCTTC. Supplemented by reference TRBV11-2 and TRBJ2-1, the full variable domain reads EAGVAQSPRYKIIEKRQSVAFWCNPISGHATLYWYQQILGQGPKLLIQFQNNGVVDDSQLPKDRFSAERLKGVDSTLKIQPAKLEDSAVYLCASSSQQSEQFFGPGTRLTVL.

This chain links TRBV19 with TRBJ1-3, with D tentatively TRBD1 (5 bases). The CDR3 is 14 amino acids. Per the germline V gene, CDR1 is LNHDA and CDR2 is SQIVND (reference sequence). Deletions cut 8 bases from V and 0 bases from J, with 11 bases between. The DNA of the CDR3 is TGTGCCAGTCGTTACAGGAACTCTGGAAACACCATATATTTT. Translating it yields CASRYRNSGNTIYF.

On this clone itself: This sample also contains other DNA sequences that code for the same CDR3. The chain is built from TRBV9 and TRBJ2-3; D remains ambiguous. Per the germline V gene, CDR1 is SGDLS and CDR2 is YYNGEE. The CDR3 is made up of 14 amino acids. Trimming left V 4 bases short and J 3 bases short, with 12 bases between. CDR3 bases: TGTGCCAGCAGCTCGAGGACCGGTACAGATACGCAGTATTTT. It yields the protein CASSSRTGTDTQYF.

The chain links TRBV9 to TRBJ1-3; TRBD1 matches at 8 bases. The CDR3 spans 17 residues. Per the germline V gene, CDR1 is SGDLS and CDR2 is YYNGEE. With V trimmed by 3 bases and J by 7 bases, 15 bases remained unmatched. The CDR3 sequence: CASSGFGGQVRGNTIYF. DNA for the CDR3: TGTGCCAGCAGCGGCTTCGGGGGACAGGTCCGTGGTAACACCATATATTTT.

The rearrangement joins TRBV10-3 to TRBJ2-1; 7 nucleotides agree with TRBD1. The V and J ends lost 6 bases and 4 bases, in that order; junction bases with no gene match: 6. The CDR3 is 14 amino acids. Germline V CDR1 and CDR2: ENHRY, SYGVKD. This CDR3 reads CAISVDRVYNEQFF. DNA for the CDR3: TGTGCCATCAGCGTAGACAGGGTTTACAATGAGCAGTTCTTC.

Note on this clone: The sample contains more than one DNA sequence encoding this CDR3. The chain recombines TRBV18 with TRBJ1-5; D is uncertain. V was shortened by 3 bases and J by 0 bases, with 3 bases between the two germline ends. The CDR3 contains 13 residues. Germline values: CDR1 KGHSH, CDR2 LQKENI. CDR3 nucleotide sequence: TGTGCCAGCTCACCCAATAGCAATCAGCCCCAGCATTTT. Protein: CASSPNSNQPQHF.

CDR3 coding DNA: TGCAGTGCTAGAGAAGGGGTTGGCTACACCTTC. This sequence encodes CSAREGVGYTF. This sequence joins TRBV20-1 and TRBJ1-2, with D possibly TRBD1 on 5 matching bases. The germline V and J ends were trimmed by 0 bases and 7 bases, with 6 bases remaining between them. The V gene's germline CDR1 is DFQATT and CDR2 SNEGSKA (reference sequence). The CDR3 length is 11 residues.

The chain links TRBV7-9 to TRBJ2-3, with 8 bases fitting TRBD1. CDR1 and CDR2 (germline): SEHNR, FQNEAQ (reference sequence). The V gene end was trimmed by 4 bases and the J gene end by 4 bases; junction bases not matched to a gene: 10. CDR3 length: 16 residues. CDR3 bases: TGTGCCAGCAGCTCCTCCCCCGGACAGGGCGCAGATACGCAGTATTTT. This encodes CASSSSPGQGADTQYF.

V and J are TRBV29-1 and TRBJ2-5; 8 nucleotides align to TRBD2. CDR1 SQVTM and CDR2 ANQGSEA come from the germline V gene. This CDR3 is built from 15 residues. Unmatched junction bases numbered 13, after V lost 7 bases and J lost 3 bases. Written as DNA, the CDR3 is TGCAGCGCTTGGGACGGCGGGGGGTCTAAAGAGACCCAGTACTTC. It encodes CSAWDGGGSKETQYF.

The V and J genes are TRBV5-1 and TRBJ2-2; no clear D. V was clipped by 4 bases and J by 0 bases, with 13 bases between them. The CDR3 totals 16 residues. CDR1 and CDR2 (germline): SGHRS, YFSETQ. CDR3 sequence: CASSPRRAANTGELFF. In DNA, the CDR3 is TGCGCCAGCAGCCCGAGGCGAGCCGCGAACACCGGGGAGCTGTTTTTT.

The gene calls are TRBV6-4 and TRBJ1-2; possibly TRBD1 for D (5 bases). Germline CDR1 reads MRHNA; CDR2 reads SNTAGT. CDR3 length equals 12 residues. V was cut by 5 bases and J by 8 bases, with 12 bases left in between. In DNA form, the CDR3 reads TGTGCCAGCAGTAGTCAGGGAGTAGGCTACACCTTC. It specifies CASSSQGVGYTF.

A remark on this clone: Relative to the germline gene, one junction end is altered; a read error may explain this. This chain connects TRBV18 to TRBJ2-7, with 7 nucleotides matching TRBD2. The germline V gene encodes CDR1 KGHSH and CDR2 LQKENI. CDR3 size: 15 residues. Here the CDR3 reads CASSPPEGGTYEQYF. The DNA of the CDR3 is TGTGCCAGCTCCCCACCCGAGGGAGGGACCTACGAGCAGTACTTC. Full variable domain (remainder filled in from reference TRBV18 and TRBJ2-7): NAGVMQNPRHLVRRRGQEARLRCSPMKGHSHVYWYRQLPEEGLKFMVYLQKENIIDESGMPKERFSAEFPKEGPSILRIQQVVRGDSAAYFCASSPPEGGTYEQYFGPGTRLTVT.

The chain is built from TRBV7-7 and TRBJ2-3, with 7 bases matching TRBD2. The V gene's germline CDR1 is SSHAT and CDR2 FNYEAQ (reference sequence). J gave up 3 bases and V 3 bases, and 0 bases lay outside the gene matches. This CDR3 has 13 residues. CDR3: CASSFSGTDTQYF. The CDR3 DNA reads as TGTGCCAGCAGCTTTAGCGGGACAGATACGCAGTATTTT.

CDR3: CASSLLGRATDTQYF. CDR3 in DNA: TGTGCCAGCAGCTTACTCGGGAGAGCCACAGATACGCAGTATTTT. The genes are TRBV7-6 and TRBJ2-3; tentative D call: TRBD2 (6 bases). Per the germline V gene, CDR1 is SGHVS and CDR2 is FNYEAQ. Trimming stripped 2 bases from V and 2 bases from J, with 11 bases between. The CDR3 covers 15 residues.

The genes are TRBV18 and TRBJ2-1; TRBD1 might be the D (5 bases). This CDR3 comprises 13 residues. V gave up 4 bases and J gave up 8 bases, with 12 bases separating them. CDR1 and CDR2 (germline): KGHSH, LQKENI. The CDR3 is CASSRLQGYEQFF. The CDR3 DNA is TGTGCCAGCTCACGGCTCCAGGGCTATGAGCAGTTCTTC.

The chain employs TRBV6-6 and TRBJ1-5; the match to TRBD1 covers 8 bases. The CDR3 spans 14 residues. Germline-derived CDR1 and CDR2 are MNHNY and SVGAGI (reference sequence). V gave up 6 bases and J gave up 5 bases; unmatched junction bases: 6. As DNA, the CDR3 is TGTGCCAGCAGCCGACAGGGGCGGGATCAGCCCCAGCATTTT. Translating gives CASSRQGRDQPQHF.

A single count supports this clone. The chain couples TRBV29-1 to TRBJ2-7; D is perhaps TRBD2 (6 bases). The CDR3 length is 12 residues. Germline CDR1 and CDR2: SQVTM and ANQGSEA. V dropped 6 bases and J dropped 7 bases, with 16 bases sitting between them. Written as DNA, the CDR3 is TGCAGCGTGGTTTCTGGGGGGAAGGAGCAGTACTTC. Protein product: CSVVSGGKEQYF.

J is TRBJ1-5 and V is TRBV19, with TRBD1 as a possible D gene (6 bases). Germline CDR1 LNHDA, CDR2 SQIVND (reference sequence). V dropped 4 bases and J dropped 2 bases, with 12 bases sitting between them. The CDR3 is made up of 15 amino acids. The CDR3 bases are TGTGCCAGTAGTAGAGACAGGAGAGGCAATCAGCCCCAGCATTTT. Translating it yields CASSRDRRGNQPQHF.

V and J are TRBV28 and TRBJ1-2, with unresolved D. Germline values: CDR1 MDHEN, CDR2 SYDVKM. V lost 2 bases and J lost 7, with 17 bases in between. The CDR3 consists of 15 residues. This chain's CDR3 is CASSLLNGVISGYTF. The CDR3 bases are TGTGCCAGCAGTTTACTGAACGGGGTAATCTCTGGCTACACCTTC.

This clone was recorded once. V gene TRBV18 combines with J gene TRBJ1-1; D uncertain. CDR1 is KGHSH and CDR2 is LQKENI in the germline V gene. V was pared by 2 bases and J by 3 bases, with 10 bases between. The CDR3 has 14 amino acids. The CDR3 nucleotides are TGTGCCAGCTCACCAGTCGGGAGAGACACTGAAGCTTTCTTT. Amino acids: CASSPVGRDTEAFF. Supplemented by reference TRBV18 and TRBJ1-1, the full variable domain reads NAGVMQNPRHLVRRRGQEARLRCSPMKGHSHVYWYRQLPEEGLKFMVYLQKENIIDESGMPKERFSAEFPKEGPSILRIQQVVRGDSAAYFCASSPVGRDTEAFFGQGTRLTVV.

V gene TRBV7-2 combines with J gene TRBJ1-5; 10 bases map to TRBD1. V lost 3 bases, J lost 6 bases, and 11 bases stayed unmatched. CDR1 and CDR2 (germline): SGHTA, FQGNSA. The CDR3 covers 17 residues. CDR3 region: CASSFRQGARSFQPQHF. Here the CDR3 DNA reads TGTGCCAGCAGCTTTAGACAGGGGGCCCGTTCATTTCAGCCCCAGCATTTT. The variable domain in full, with the rest retrieved from reference TRBV7-2 and TRBJ1-5, is GAGVSQSPSNKVTEKGKDVELRCDPISGHTALYWYRQSLGQGLEFLIYFQGNSAPDKSGLPSDRFSAERTGGSVSTLTIQRTQQEDSAVYLCASSFRQGARSFQPQHFGDGTRLSIL.

The CDR3 region is CASTNGLAPGELFF. In nucleotides, the CDR3 is TGTGCCAGCACCAACGGACTAGCGCCCGGGGAGCTGTTTTTT. The V gene is TRBV9, the J gene TRBJ2-2; TRBD2 matches at 9 bases. Trimming at V came to 6 bases and at J to 6 bases, leaving 6 bases not matched to a gene. CDR1 and CDR2 from the germline V gene are SGDLS and YYNGEE. CDR3 length equals 14 residues.

The rearrangement joins TRBV28 to TRBJ2-1, with 14 bases lining up with TRBD2. Germline-derived CDR1 and CDR2 are MDHEN and SYDVKM. V lost 2 bases, J lost 8 bases, and 8 bases stayed unmatched. This CDR3 is 17 amino acids long. CDR3 nucleotides: TGTGCCAGCAGTTTACTCGGGACTAGCGGGAGAAATGATGAGCAGTTCTTC. Encoded protein: CASSLLGTSGRNDEQFF.

The chain recombines TRBV5-6 with TRBJ2-7; no clear D gene. Germline V gene lookup returns CDR1 SGHDT and CDR2 YYEEEE. Deletions cut 2 bases from V and 3 bases from J, with 15 bases between. This CDR3 is 15 amino acids long. CDR3: CASSFRTVGGYEQYF. CDR3 nucleotides: TGTGCCAGCAGCTTCAGGACGGTCGGCGGCTACGAGCAGTACTTC.

The chain combines TRBV5-1 with TRBJ1-4; 7 positions agree with TRBD1. CDR3 length: 15 amino acids. CDR1 and CDR2 from the germline V gene are SGHRS and YFSETQ. V lost 7 bases and J lost 8; bases outside the gene matches: 14. In DNA, the CDR3 is TGCGCCAGCGGAACCGGGACAGCATTCGACGAAAAACTGTTTTTT. As protein: CASGTGTAFDEKLFF.

The chain combines TRBV7-3 with TRBJ2-2, with D possibly being TRBD2 (5 bases). Germline assignment: CDR1 SGHTA and CDR2 FQGTGA. V lost 2 bases and J 6 bases, leaving 13 bases between the germline ends. The CDR3 is 15 amino acids. CDR3 in DNA: TGTGCCAGCAGCTTATTTTCTAGCTTGCCCGGGGAGCTGTTTTTT. Translating it yields CASSLFSSLPGELFF.

There are a few counts of this clone. CDR3 sequence (DNA): TGTGCTAGTGGTCAGGGAATTGCGTATGGCTACACCTTC. It specifies CASGQGIAYGYTF. The rearrangement uses TRBV12-5 and TRBJ1-2; a possible D gene is TRBD1 (5 bases). CDR3 length: 13 amino acids. The V gene's germline CDR1 is LGHNT and CDR2 FRNRAP. V lost 5 bases and J lost 5, with 12 bases in between.